A single sample gave rise to the 31 T cell receptor beta chains below, sequenced in a study of OX40 agonist ivuxolimab in advanced cancers. The repertoire was sequenced with immunoSEQ multiplex PCR; TCRdb's copy has only in-frame clones and lacks some. Altogether about 65,000 clones are present, roughly 80% being singletons, with the ten largest covering 1.5% to 2.5%. The input for sequencing was CD4+ or CD8+ T cells sorted from blood, taken in a trial of the OX40 agonist ivuxolimab. The receptors originated from an adult with an advanced solid tumor such as melanoma, head and neck, liver or kidney cancer.

The chain is built from TRBV7-5 and TRBJ1-6. TRBV7-5 is a recognized pseudogene. The CDR3 length is 12 residues. The DNA for the CDR3 is TGTGCCAGCAGCCTCCCTGGGTCACCCCTCCACTTT. It translates to CASSLPGSPLHF.

This rearrangement joins TRBV4-1 to TRBJ2-2, with 9 bases aligning to TRBD2. The CDR3 contains 16 residues. The V segment lost 1 base and the J segment 7 bases; nucleotides outside the gene matches: 7. CDR1 is MGHRA and CDR2 is YSYEKL in the germline V gene. The CDR3 protein is CASSQVGGRAIGELFF. CDR3 nucleotide sequence: TGCGCCAGCAGCCAAGTTGGCGGGAGGGCGATCGGGGAGCTGTTTTTT.

J is TRBJ2-5 and V is TRBV18; D is unclear. The CDR3 covers 13 residues. With 3 bases removed from V and 7 bases from J, the gap between germline ends came to 12 bases. Germline V gene data show CDR1 as KGHSH and CDR2 as LQKENI. Here the CDR3 reads CASSPTVLSTQYF. The CDR3 region has the DNA TGTGCCAGCTCACCGACTGTTTTGTCGACCCAGTACTTC.

The DNA for the CDR3 is TGTGCCACCCCTGGTCTAGCGGGCCGAAGTGAGCAGTTCTTC. It specifies CATPGLAGRSEQFF. The chain joins TRBV6-1 to TRBJ2-1; 8 nucleotides agree with TRBD2. V shed 10 bases, J shed 9 bases, and the junction held 14 bases outside the gene matches. Germline V gene data show CDR1 as MNHNS and CDR2 as SASEGT. The CDR3 length is 14 residues.

This clone was seen more than once but under ten times. V usage is TRBV11-2 and J usage is TRBJ2-2; D unresolved. This CDR3 region has 15 residues. V was trimmed by 1 base and J by 3 bases, leaving 9 bases between them. Germline CDR1 SGHAT, CDR2 FQNNGV. The CDR3 spells CASSLVAGHTGELFF. The CDR3 nucleotides read TGTGCCAGCAGCTTAGTAGCAGGACACACCGGGGAGCTGTTTTTT.

This clone occurred once. The CDR3 here is CASSVAGNTEAFF. The CDR3 DNA sequence: TGTGCCAGCAGCGTAGCCGGGAACACTGAAGCTTTCTTT. This chain links TRBV9 with TRBJ1-1; D remains ambiguous. The V and J ends lost 0 bases and 1 base respectively, with 4 bases between them. The germline V gene has CDR1 SGDLS and CDR2 YYNGEE. This CDR3 has 13 amino acids.

The genes are TRBV5-6 and TRBJ1-1; no clear D. CDR1 SGHDT and CDR2 YYEEEE come from the germline V gene. The CDR3 consists of 13 residues. Trimming stripped 1 base from V and 1 base from J, with 5 bases between. The CDR3 sequence: CASSLFSNTEAFF. CDR3 bases: TGTGCCAGCAGCTTGTTTTCGAACACTGAAGCTTTCTTT. Full variable domain (missing parts from reference TRBV5-6 and TRBJ1-1): DAGVTQSPTHLIKTRGQQVTLRCSPKSGHDTVSWYQQALGQGPQFIFQYYEEEERQRGNFPDRFSGHQFPNYSSELNVNALLLGDSALYLCASSLFSNTEAFFGQGTRLTVV.

This chain links TRBV5-1 with TRBJ2-7; 10 nucleotides align to TRBD2. The junction had 16 bases not matched to a gene; V was cut back by 2 bases and J by 2 bases. The CDR3 has 19 amino acids. From germline, CDR1 is SGHRS and CDR2 YFSETQ. The CDR3 loop reads CASSFRAGGAAGYPYEQYF. The CDR3 coding sequence is TGCGCCAGCAGCTTTAGAGCGGGAGGGGCGGCTGGGTACCCCTACGAGCAGTACTTC.

This clone was seen only once. This chain uses TRBV10-3 with TRBJ1-3; TRBD1 might be the D (6 bases). Trimming pared 6 bases from V and 3 bases from J, leaving 12 bases between. In germline, CDR1 is ENHRY, CDR2 SYGVKD. The CDR3 is made up of 14 amino acids. CDR3 protein: CAISTGTGGNTIYF. CDR3 nucleotides: TGTGCCATCAGCACAGGGACGGGTGGAAACACCATATATTTT.

This clone has more than one count but fewer than ten. The chain couples TRBV6-5 to TRBJ1-2; possibly TRBD1 for D (6 bases). The CDR3 runs to 13 residues. The V gene's germline CDR1 is MNHEY and CDR2 SVGAGI. V lost 6 bases, J lost 6 bases, and 14 bases lay in between. CDR3 amino acids: CASSLYTGNGYTF. DNA for the CDR3: TGTGCCAGCAGCCTCTATACAGGGAATGGCTACACCTTC.

This chain uses TRBV5-1 with TRBJ2-1; D is unclear. This CDR3 has 15 amino acids. In germline, CDR1 is SGHRS, CDR2 YFSETQ. V dropped 4 bases and J dropped 0 bases, with 11 bases sitting between them. CDR3 protein: CASSLVTSSYNEQFF. The CDR3 coding sequence is TGCGCCAGCAGCCTCGTTACGAGCTCCTACAATGAGCAGTTCTTC. Using reference TRBV5-1 and TRBJ2-1 for the parts outside the CDR3, the full variable domain is KAGVTQTPRYLIKTRGQQVTLSCSPISGHRSVSWYQQTPGQGLQFLFEYFSETQRNKGNFPGRFSGRQFSNSRSEMNVSTLELGDSALYLCASSLVTSSYNEQFFGPGTRLTVL.

The rearrangement links TRBV5-6 to TRBJ1-1; no clear D gene. From germline, CDR1 is SGHDT and CDR2 YYEEEE. The CDR3 is 14 residues long. V was pared by 2 bases and J by 5 bases, with 13 bases between. The DNA for the CDR3 is TGTGCCAGCAGCTTCGGACTTGGAGGAACTGAAGCTTTCTTT. This gives the protein CASSFGLGGTEAFF.

This clone was recorded only once. CDR3 bases: TGTGCCAGCAGTGAAGATCGGTACGAGCAGTACTTC. It yields the protein CASSEDRYEQYF. This chain connects TRBV2 to TRBJ2-7; D call uncertain. The V gene's germline CDR1 is SNHLY and CDR2 FYNNEI. The CDR3 is 12 amino acids. V was cut by 1 base and J by 4 bases, with 5 bases left in between.

The chain has TRBV2 and TRBJ1-1; no reliable D call. CDR1 and CDR2 from the germline V gene are SNHLY and FYNNEI. The CDR3 runs to 11 residues. Trimming pared 4 bases from V and 7 bases from J, leaving 7 bases between. The CDR3 sequence is CASSVWVEAFF. The CDR3 bases are TGTGCCAGCAGTGTATGGGTTGAAGCTTTCTTT.

This rearrangement joins TRBV29-1 to TRBJ2-5, with TRBD2 matching over 10 bases. The CDR3 sequence is 14 residues long. With 7 bases clipped from V and 1 base from J, the junction kept 6 bases outside the gene matches. Looked up from germline, CDR1 is SQVTM and CDR2 is ANQGSEA. In DNA form, the CDR3 reads TGCAGCGGACGGACTAGCGGCTTCCAAGAGACCCAGTACTTC. This gives the protein CSGRTSGFQETQYF.

The chain recombines TRBV7-6 with TRBJ2-3; D gene unclear. The CDR3 consists of 13 residues. Trimming cost V 5 bases and J 4 bases, with 10 bases left between them. The germline V gene has CDR1 SGHVS and CDR2 FNYEAQ. CDR3 in amino acids: CASSPRPSDTQYF. The CDR3 nucleotides read TGTGCCAGCAGCCCACGACCCTCAGATACGCAGTATTTT.

Only a few counts were recorded for this clone. This chain connects TRBV2 to TRBJ2-1; D unclear. The CDR3 contains 14 residues. CDR1 is SNHLY, CDR2 FYNNEI, per germline. V lost 6 bases, J lost 0 bases, and 9 bases lay in between. This CDR3 reads CASRYTGSYNEQFF. The CDR3 coding sequence is TGTGCCAGCAGGTACACTGGCTCCTACAATGAGCAGTTCTTC.

This clone was counted a few times. This chain connects TRBV2 to TRBJ2-5, with 7 bases identical to TRBD1. CDR3 length equals 14 residues. J was trimmed by 2 bases and V by 4 bases; bases with no gene match: 4. Germline CDR1 is SNHLY and CDR2 is FYNNEI. The CDR3 loop is CASSAWTGQETQYF. CDR3 bases: TGTGCCAGCAGTGCCTGGACAGGACAAGAGACCCAGTACTTC.

V gene TRBV19 combines with J gene TRBJ1-5, with D tentatively TRBD1 (5 bases). CDR3 length equals 15 residues. Germline V gene lookup returns CDR1 LNHDA and CDR2 SQIVND (reference sequence). V was pared by 4 bases and J by 0 bases, with 10 bases between. The CDR3: CASSTGGVSNQPQHF. In DNA, the CDR3 is TGTGCCAGTAGTACTGGGGGGGTTAGCAATCAGCCCCAGCATTTT.

A remark on this clone: The sample holds other DNA sequences that translate to the same CDR3. The chain uses TRBV2 and TRBJ2-5; tentatively, D is TRBD2 (6 bases). There are 12 residues in the CDR3. V lost 4 bases and J lost 4, with 7 bases in between. CDR1 and CDR2 (germline): SNHLY, FYNNEI. CDR3 coding DNA: TGTGCCAGCAGTGTGGGGGGAGAGACCCAGTACTTC. Translating it yields CASSVGGETQYF.

CDR3 DNA sequence: TGTGCCAGCAGCTTGGGTATAGCGGGAGCCTCTTACGAGCAGTACTTC. Translation gives CASSLGIAGASYEQYF. The chain combines TRBV5-4 with TRBJ2-5, with 9 positions matching TRBD2. Matching the DNA end better, TRBJ2-7 makes the J call doubtful. The CDR3 extends over 16 amino acids. The germline CDR1 and CDR2 sequences are SGHNT and YYREEE (reference sequence).

This rearrangement joins TRBV7-8 to TRBJ2-3, with TRBD2 matching over 11 bases. The CDR3 covers 16 residues. Losses at the gene ends were 6 bases for V and 6 bases for J; bases not matched to a gene: 11. Looked up from germline, CDR1 is SGHVS and CDR2 is FQNEAQ. Here the CDR3 reads CASRPSSGRAGDTQYF. The DNA of the CDR3 is TGTGCCAGCAGACCGAGTAGCGGGAGGGCCGGGGATACGCAGTATTTT. The whole variable domain, filled in from reference TRBV7-8 and TRBJ2-3, reads GAGVSQSPRYKVAKRGQDVALRCDPISGHVSLFWYQQALGQGPEFLTYFQNEAQLDKSGLPSDRFFAERPEGSVSTLKIQRTQQEDSAVYLCASRPSSGRAGDTQYFGPGTRLTVL.

The rearrangement joins TRBV2 to TRBJ1-5, with a possible D match to TRBD1 (6 bases). This CDR3 is built from 16 residues. The ends were cut back, 5 bases at V and 0 bases at J, with 14 bases in the middle. Germline V gene sequence: CDR1 SNHLY, CDR2 FYNNEI. The CDR3: CASSLDRVYSNQPQHF. Written as DNA, the CDR3 is TGTGCCAGCAGTTTGGACAGAGTGTATAGCAATCAGCCCCAGCATTTT. Variable domain in full (rest from reference TRBV2 and TRBJ1-5): EPEVTQTPSHQVTQMGQEVILRCVPISNHLYFYWYRQILGQKVEFLVSFYNNEISEKSEIFDDQFSVERPDGSNFTLKIRSTKLEDSAMYFCASSLDRVYSNQPQHFGDGTRLSIL.

This chain connects TRBV27 to TRBJ2-4; 7 bases are a match to TRBD1. The ends lost 8 bases at V and 0 bases at J; junction bases unmatched: 10. Germline CDR1 is MNHEY and CDR2 is SMNVEV (reference sequence). The CDR3 contains 16 residues. The CDR3 DNA is TGTGCCAGCCGACAGGGATCCCCCTTAGCCAAAAACATTCAGTACTTC. It is translated as CASRQGSPLAKNIQYF.

Worth noting for this clone: An end of the junction differs from the germline gene, which may be a read error. J is TRBJ1-2 and V is TRBV7-2, with a possible D match to TRBD1 (5 bases). Germline assignment: CDR1 SGHTA and CDR2 FQGNSA. The CDR3 contains 14 residues. CDR3 bases: TGTGCCAGCAGCTTAGGTTCAGGGAGCTATGGCTGCACCTTC. This codes for CASSLGSGSYGCTF.

This chain links TRBV2 with TRBJ1-1, with TRBD1 identical over 12 bases. The CDR3 totals 17 residues. Germline CDR1 and CDR2: SNHLY and FYNNEI. J was trimmed by 4 bases and V by 4 bases; bases with no gene match: 10. The CDR3 here is CASSGLRDRGRITEAFF. The DNA for the CDR3 is TGTGCCAGCAGTGGCCTCCGGGACAGGGGGCGAATCACTGAAGCTTTCTTT.

The V and J genes are TRBV5-1 and TRBJ2-2; a weak D match, TRBD2 (6 bases). V lost 4 bases to trimming and J lost 2 bases, with 15 bases between them. The CDR3 is 16 residues long. CDR1 SGHRS and CDR2 YFSETQ come from the germline V gene. The CDR3 region is CASSPKLGTNTGELFF. CDR3 DNA sequence: TGCGCCAGCAGCCCGAAGCTCGGGACTAACACCGGGGAGCTGTTTTTT.

The chain has TRBV21-1 and TRBJ2-2. TRBV21-1 is designated a pseudogene. This CDR3 is 14 amino acids long. The chain's CDR3 is CASRGCNATGELFF. Here the CDR3 DNA reads TGTGCCAGCAGGGGGTGCAATGCTACCGGGGAGCTGTTTTTT.

The chain has TRBV18 and TRBJ2-7, with 14 bases fitting TRBD2. Germline V gene data show CDR1 as KGHSH and CDR2 as LQKENI. CDR3 length: 16 residues. V shed 3 bases, J shed 2 bases, and the junction held 3 bases outside the gene matches. CDR3 residues: CASSPTSGRGPYEQYV. For the CDR3, the DNA is TGTGCCAGCTCACCGACTAGCGGGAGGGGCCCCTACGAGCAGTACGTC.

V is TRBV7-9 and J is TRBJ1-6; D ambiguous. The CDR3 is 13 amino acids. Germline CDR1 reads SEHNR; CDR2 reads FQNEAQ (reference sequence). Trimming left V 5 bases short and J 2 bases short, with 4 bases between. The CDR3 sequence: CASSPTYNSPLHF. The CDR3 bases are TGTGCCAGCAGCCCGACCTATAATTCACCCCTCCACTTT.

Notes on this clone: Within the sample, other DNA sequences also encode this same CDR3. The V call is TRBV30, the J call TRBJ2-2; D is ambiguous. Germline V CDR1 and CDR2: GTSNPN, SVGIG (reference sequence). The CDR3 sequence is 14 residues long. The germline V and J ends were trimmed by 0 bases and 1 base, with 6 bases remaining between them. The CDR3 DNA follows: TGTGCCTGGAGTGTAGCCAGGAACACCGGGGAGCTGTTTTTT. It is translated as CAWSVARNTGELFF.